This T cell receptor beta chain was recorded in a study of regulatory and conventional T cells in RAG deficiency. Genomic DNA came from blood regulatory T cells gated CD4+ CD25-high CD127-low. Profiling relied on immunoSEQ multiplex PCR, and the TCRdb table lists in-frame clones only, not all of them. The data show roughly 7,800 clones, roughly 92% seen once. Overall study results and limits: Omenn syndrome and CID/AS patients had roughly 92-fold fewer unique Treg TCR beta sequences, versus around 9.4-fold elsewhere. RAG-deficient patients showed markedly lower Shannon entropy and higher Simpson indices than control T-cell subsets. Omenn patients showed >90% Treg-Tconv overlap and shorter CDR3 lengths.

This clone has just one count. As yet, its antigen is unknown. Separately, the same data were catalogued under a study of regulatory T cells. That investigation notes: The primer mix had 52 TRBV and 13 TRBJ primers. In patients, unique TRB V-J pairs were restricted and V/J usage skewed, especially in Tregs.

This sequence was found in a human donor in good health. Sample: CD127- CD25+ CD4+ Tregs sorted from blood.

CDR3 sequence (DNA): TGTGCCAGCAGTGAAGACAGGGGGCTCGAGCAGTACTTC. Its protein is CASSEDRGLEQYF. The chain employs TRBV6-1 and TRBJ2-7; 9 nucleotides match TRBD1. V lost 1 base, J lost 6 bases, and 1 base stayed unmatched. Germline CDR1 reads MNHNS; CDR2 reads SASEGT. The CDR3 runs 13 residues.